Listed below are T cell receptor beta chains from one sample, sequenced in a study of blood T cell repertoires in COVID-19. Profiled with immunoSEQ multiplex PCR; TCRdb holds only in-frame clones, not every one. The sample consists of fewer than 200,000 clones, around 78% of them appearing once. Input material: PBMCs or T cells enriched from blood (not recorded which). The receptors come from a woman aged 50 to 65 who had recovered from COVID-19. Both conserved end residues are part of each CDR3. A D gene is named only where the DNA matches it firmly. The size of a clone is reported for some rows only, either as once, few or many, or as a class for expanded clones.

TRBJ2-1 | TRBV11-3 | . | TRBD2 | CASSPGLAPNEQFF | TGTGCCAGCAGCCCGGGACTAGCCCCCAATGAGCAGTTCTTC
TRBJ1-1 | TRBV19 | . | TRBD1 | CASSDRGMNTEAFF | TGTGCCAGTAGTGACAGGGGGATGAACACTGAAGCTTTCTTT
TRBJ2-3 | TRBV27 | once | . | CASKHYTDTQYF | TGTGCCAGCAAGCATTACACAGATACGCAGTATTTT
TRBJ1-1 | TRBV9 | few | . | CASSATPNTEAFF | TGTGCCAGCAGCGCCACTCCGAACACTGAAGCTTTCTTT
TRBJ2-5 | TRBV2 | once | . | CASSMGAETQYF | TGTGCCAGCAGTATGGGCGCGGAGACCCAGTACTTC
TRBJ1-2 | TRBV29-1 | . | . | CSVTGRSYGYTF | TGCAGCGTTACCGGTAGGAGCTATGGCTACACCTTC
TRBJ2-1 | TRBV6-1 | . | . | CASSENGQSFYNEQFF | TGTGCCAGCAGTGAAAACGGACAGTCTTTCTACAATGAGCAGTTCTTC
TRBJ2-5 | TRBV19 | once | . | CASNLYPGSQETQYF | TGTGCCAGTAACCTTTATCCGGGTTCCCAAGAGACCCAGTACTTC
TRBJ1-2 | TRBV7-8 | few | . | CASSLEGRVDGYTF | TGTGCCAGCAGCTTAGAGGGCAGGGTGGATGGCTACACCTTC
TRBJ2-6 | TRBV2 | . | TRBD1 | CASSADRAGANVLTF | TGTGCCAGCAGTGCTGACAGGGCTGGGGCCAACGTCCTGACTTTC
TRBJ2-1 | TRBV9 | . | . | CASSFLGGNEQFF | TGTGCCAGCAGCTTCTTGGGGGGAAATGAGCAGTTCTTC
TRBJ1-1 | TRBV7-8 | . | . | CASSLVTIGGAFF | TGTGCCAGCAGCTTAGTAACTATAGGAGGAGCTTTCTTT
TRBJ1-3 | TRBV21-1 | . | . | CASSTSSRCKAGNTIYF | TGTGCCAGCAGCACCTCCTCACGGTGTAAAGCTGGAAACACCATATATTTT
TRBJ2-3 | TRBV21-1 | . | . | CASSTREVGSSTDTQYF | TGTGCCAGCAGCACGAGAGAGGTCGGATCTAGCACAGATACGCAGTATTTT
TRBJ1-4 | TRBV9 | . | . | CASSARQGSNEKLFF | TGTGCCAGCAGCGCCCGACAAGGGAGCAATGAAAAACTGTTTTTT
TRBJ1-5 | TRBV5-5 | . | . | CASSLRGANQPQHF | TGTGCCAGCAGCTTGCGGGGGGCTAATCAGCCCCAGCATTTT
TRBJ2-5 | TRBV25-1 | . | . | CASSLTGTETQYF | TGTGCCAGCAGTTTGACTGGTACGGAGACCCAGTACTTC
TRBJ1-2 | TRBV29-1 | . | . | CSVALHGYTF | TGCAGCGTTGCCCTTCATGGCTACACCTTC